These 15 T cell receptor beta chains originate from one sample sequenced in a study of molecular identifiers for immune sequencing clone quantification. TCRdb re-called the PCR reads with MiXCR, one entry per CDR3 protein. Of about 640,000 distinct CDR3 sequences listed, 20% were seen once; the top ten hold 0.85% to 0.9%. Sequenced sample: naive CD8+ T cells from blood, with Jurkat cell RNA spiked in. Described subset: FACS-sorted CD8+CD4-CCR7+CD45RA+ naive T cells. The receptors originated from a human donor in good health. Some libraries in this study had Jurkat cell RNA spiked in.

Comments on this clonotype: Compared with germline, one end of the junction differs, possibly owing to a read error. The chain joins TRBV6-2 or TRBV6-3 to TRBJ2-7; D may be TRBD2 (5 bases). The CDR3 runs to 15 residues. Per the germline V gene, CDR1 is MNHEY and CDR2 is SVGEGT. The CDR3, as DNA: TGTGCCAGCAGTACCCCCAAGAGGGCGCGGTACGAGCTGTACTTC. Encoded protein: CASSTPKRARYELYF.

This clonotype was seen many times. The gene calls are TRBV12-3 or TRBV12-4 and TRBJ1-2; D might be TRBD1 (5 bases). The CDR3 runs to 13 residues. V lost 6 bases and J lost 2, with 10 bases in between. The CDR3 protein is CASSQGINYGYTF. CDR3 DNA: TGTGCCAGCAGCCAGGGAATCAACTATGGCTACACCTTC.

This clonotype has a count of ten or more. This chain connects TRBV9 to TRBJ1-3; D gene unclear. Trimming cost V 5 bases and J 0 bases, with 6 bases left between them. CDR1 is SGDLS, CDR2 YYNGEE, per germline. This CDR3 has 13 amino acids. The DNA of the CDR3 is TGTGCCAGCAGTGGGTCCTCTGGAAACACCATATATTTT. Translation gives CASSGSSGNTIYF.

This clonotype was seen repeatedly, ten times or more. The rearrangement uses TRBV10-3 and TRBJ2-7; 8 positions match TRBD2. Germline V gives CDR1 ENHRY, CDR2 SYGVKD. Trimming took 3 bases from V and 4 from J; bases not matched to a gene: 5. CDR3 length: 14 amino acids. The CDR3 region has the DNA TGTGCCATCAGTGAAAGCGGGGGTTCATACGAGCAGTACTTC. It translates to CAISESGGSYEQYF.

This chain connects TRBV7-9 to TRBJ1-1; D is uncertain. Germline CDR1 and CDR2: SEHNR and FQNEAQ (reference sequence). The CDR3 loop spans 15 amino acids. Trimming stripped 5 bases from V and 0 bases from J, with 13 bases between. The CDR3 here is CASSPTLFMNTEAFF. In nucleotides, the CDR3 is TGTGCCAGCAGCCCTACCCTTTTCATGAACACTGAAGCTTTCTTT.

As regards this clonotype: This likely comes from a read error, as the CDR3 has no conserved phenylalanine or tryptophan at its end. The rearrangement uses TRBV27 and TRBJ1-2; perhaps TRBD1 as D (5 bases). Trimming pared 5 bases from V and 3 bases from J, leaving 10 bases between. The germline gives CDR1 MNHEY, CDR2 SMNVEV (reference sequence). This CDR3 has 13 amino acids. The CDR3: CASSPQGYYGYTL. CDR3 in DNA: TGTGCCAGCAGTCCTCAGGGATACTATGGCTACACCCTC.

The sample holds a few counts of this clonotype. The rearrangement joins TRBV7-9 to TRBJ2-7; D possibly corresponds to TRBD2 (5 bases). V lost 5 bases to trimming and J lost 1 base, with 12 bases between them. This CDR3 is 14 amino acids long. Per germline, CDR1 SEHNR and CDR2 FQNEAQ (reference sequence). In nucleotides, the CDR3 is TGTGCCAGCAGCAACGGACTTCTTTCCTACGAGCAGTACTTC. This encodes CASSNGLLSYEQYF.

The rearrangement uses TRBV28 and TRBJ2-1; 12 bases are a match to TRBD2. CDR3 size: 15 residues. Germline-derived CDR1 and CDR2 are MDHEN and SYDVKM. V shed 3 bases, J shed 15 bases, and the junction held 12 bases outside the gene matches. CDR3 bases: TGTGCCAGCAGTTTCTTTACGACTAGCGGGAGTGATCGGTTCTTC. This translates into CASSFFTTSGSDRFF.

The sample holds many counts of this clonotype. The rearrangement joins TRBV20-1 to TRBJ2-7; D is unclear. The CDR3 contains 13 residues. Trimming left V 4 bases short and J 2 bases short, with 12 bases between. CDR1 is DFQATT and CDR2 is SNEGSKA in the germline V gene (reference sequence). CDR3 sequence (DNA): TGCAGTGCTACCGCAGGAGCTACCTACGAGCAGTACTTC. Translation gives CSATAGATYEQYF.

A remark on this clonotype: Just one base apart from a much larger clone, this may be a read error. V gene TRBV7-2 combines with J gene TRBJ2-7; D possibly uses TRBD1 or TRBD2 (5 bases each). CDR1 and CDR2 from the germline V gene are SGHTA and FQGNSA. The CDR3 sequence is 15 residues long. The chain's CDR3 is CAGSATSGGVYEQYF. Written as DNA, the CDR3 is TGTGCCGGCAGCGCAACATCTGGGGGAGTCTACGAGCAGTACTTC.

Worth noting for this clonotype: A much larger clone is a single base away; this may be a read error. V is TRBV6-2 or TRBV6-3 and J is TRBJ2-6; D ambiguous. Germline assignment: CDR1 MNHEY and CDR2 SVGEGT. The CDR3 contains 16 residues. V shed 2 bases and J shed 3 bases, with 11 bases lying between them. CDR3 sequence (DNA): TGTGCCAGCAGTTACGATGAGACCTATGGGGCCAACGTCCTGACTTTC. Translation: CASSYDETYGANVLTF.

In its sample, this clonotype was seen many times. CDR3 DNA sequence: TGTGCCAGCAGTGTGGGAGGGAGGGGGCCCCACGAGCAGTACTTC. This sequence encodes CASSVGGRGPHEQYF. The rearrangement links TRBV27 to TRBJ2-7; tentatively, D is TRBD1 or TRBD2 (7 bases each). CDR1 and CDR2 (germline): MNHEY, SMNVEV (reference sequence). Trimming shortened V by 5 bases and J by 5 bases, and 19 bases separated the two germline ends. The CDR3 has 15 residues.

This clonotype was seen only a few times. The J gene is TRBJ2-5, the V gene TRBV7-6; D may be TRBD1 or TRBD2 (5 bases each). Germline V CDR1 and CDR2: SGHVS, FNYEAQ. The CDR3 sequence is 17 residues long. V was trimmed by 5 bases and J by 5 bases, leaving 24 bases between them. The CDR3 protein is CASSRTGAPLGGETQYF. Here the CDR3 DNA reads TGTGCCAGCAGCCGAACCGGGGCTCCACTGGGCGGGGAGACCCAGTACTTC. Full variable domain (remainder filled in from reference TRBV7-6 and TRBJ2-5): GAGVSQSPRYKVTKRGQDVALRCDPISGHVSLYWYRQALGQGPEFLTYFNYEAQQDKSGLPNDRFSAERPEGSISTLTIQRTEQRDSAMYRCASSRTGAPLGGETQYFGPGTRLLVL.

Many counts were recorded for this clonotype. The chain joins TRBV21-1 to TRBJ1-6. TRBV21-1 is noted as a pseudogene. This CDR3 contains 13 residues. In DNA, the CDR3 is TGTGCCAGCAGCTCTGACACTGGTTCACCCCTCCACTTT. It yields the protein CASSSDTGSPLHF.

This clonotype appeared once. Lacking the conserved final phenylalanine or tryptophan, this CDR3 likely reflects a read error. V and J are TRBV18 and TRBJ2-7; D remains ambiguous. The CDR3 length is 11 residues. The V gene lost 7 bases and the J gene lost 0 bases, with 4 bases spanning the gap. Germline loops: CDR1 KGHSH, CDR2 LQKENI. DNA of the CDR3: TGTGCCAGCTTATACTCCTACGAGCAGTACTCC. It translates to CASLYSYEQYS.